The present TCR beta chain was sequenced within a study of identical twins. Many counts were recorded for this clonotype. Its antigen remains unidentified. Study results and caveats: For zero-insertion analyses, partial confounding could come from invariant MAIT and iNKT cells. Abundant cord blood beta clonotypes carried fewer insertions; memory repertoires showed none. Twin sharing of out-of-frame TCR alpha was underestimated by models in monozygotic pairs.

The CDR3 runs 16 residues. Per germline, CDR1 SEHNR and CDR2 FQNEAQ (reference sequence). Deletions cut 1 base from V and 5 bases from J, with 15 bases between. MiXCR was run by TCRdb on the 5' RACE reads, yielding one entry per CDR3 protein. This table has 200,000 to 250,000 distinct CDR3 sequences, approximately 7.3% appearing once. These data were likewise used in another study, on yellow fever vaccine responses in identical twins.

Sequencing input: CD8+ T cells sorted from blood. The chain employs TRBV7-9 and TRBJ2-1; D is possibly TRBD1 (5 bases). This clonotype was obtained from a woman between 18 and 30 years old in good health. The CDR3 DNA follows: TGTGCCAGCAGCTTAGGTTCGGCAGGGCCGAACAATGAGCAGTTCTTC. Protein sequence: CASSLGSAGPNNEQFF. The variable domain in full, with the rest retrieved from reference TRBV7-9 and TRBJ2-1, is DTGVSQNPRHKITKRGQNVTFRCDPISEHNRLYWYRQTLGQGPEFLTYFQNEAQLEKSRLLSDRFSAERPKGSFSTLEIQRTEQGDSAMYLCASSLGSAGPNNEQFFGPGTRLTVL.